The clone carrying this TCR beta chain has a handful of counts. No antigen is known for it. Time point specified: week 5, during vaccination. Doses consisted of 300 ug of mutant IDH1 20-mer peptide each, paired with topical imiquimod. This record comes from a study of a mutant IDH1 vaccine in newly diagnosed glioma. V lost 6 bases, J lost 0 bases, and 15 bases lay in between. Germline assignment: CDR1 ENHRY and CDR2 SYGVKD. This CDR3 has 16 residues. Data came from immunoSEQ multiplex PCR; TCRdb stores just in-frame clones and leaves some out. The table has 30,000 to 35,000 clones, roughly 50% seen once.

Here the sequenced sample was PBMCs, taken from a glioma patient whose treatment included an IDH1 peptide vaccine. The TCR originated in a woman between 18 and 29 years old with glioma. The chain is built from TRBV10-3 and TRBJ1-5; maybe TRBD1 (5 bases). The CDR3 sequence: CAISMEGGDSNQPQHF. The CDR3 region has the DNA TGTGCCATCAGCATGGAAGGAGGGGATAGCAATCAGCCCCAGCATTTT.